Here is one TCR beta chain with its context. Its specific antigen is unknown. Qualities for individual bases were not recorded, and no much larger clone is one base off. The library was built by means of the immunoSEQ multiplex PCR assay. TCRdb provides this immuneACCESS table in a form limited to in-frame rearrangements. Some clones are lacking; in checked studies, under half of them reflect an unresolved V gene, and why the rest are absent is not known. The sample records about 5,100 clones, about three quarters of which are singletons. Around 15% of the sample goes to the ten largest clones. The V end gives up 2 bases and the J end 12 bases, leaving 10 bases in the junction not matched to a gene. CDR1 and CDR2 were assigned from the germline V gene as SGHDT and YYEEEE. Measured from the cysteine to the phenylalanine, the CDR3 is 14 residues long. CDR3 DNA is the only sequence kept; it has 42 bases, read in frame from the first base.

Repertoires were sampled repeatedly over the course of chemoradiotherapy, so clonal expansion could be followed in the tumor microenvironment. These data come from a study of chemoradiotherapy in HPV16-positive cancers (dated by TCRdb to about 2022). Describing the broader study: Using functional T-cell assays on cells from a couple of HPV16-positive patients, the researchers defined candidate HPV-specific T-cell clones and common TCR motifs. Whether T-cell immunity against the HPV oncoproteins E6 and E7 changes during chemoradiotherapy and whether survival is affected by this immunity were examined in the study. The candidate HPV-specific TCRs and motifs were then tracked in TCR repertoires from some 86 patients with HPV-related cancers. General study outcomes and caveats: Expansion of candidate HPV-specific clones and E7-related TCR motifs was observed in the tumor microenvironment during treatment, whereas no such expansion was observed for non-HPV-specific T cells. Among HPV16-positive patients, expansion of HPV-responsive T cells during chemoradiotherapy was associated with better recurrence-free survival. The survival association was reported for HPV16-positive patients, and the functional definition of HPV-specific T cells was derived from only a couple of HPV16-positive patients.

Sequencing used tumor tissue, obtained from a patient who underwent chemoradiotherapy. The sequence joins TRBV5-6 to TRBJ2-1; TRBD2 matches 8 bases in the middle. The receptor's source is a human donor with HPV-associated anogenital cancer. The nucleotides read TGTGCCAGCAGCTTCGGGCGGGAGGTGGCTGCGCAGTTCTTC. Its translation is CASSFGREVAAQFF.